The clone carrying this T cell receptor beta chain was counted only a few times. As yet, its antigen is unknown. Reverse transcribing all isolated RNA meant expressed TCRB transcripts were sequenced. TCRdb's table, derived via immunoSEQ multiplex PCR, lists solely in-frame clones and lacks some. This repertoire shows roughly 330,000 clones, about 13% found once; its top ten account for roughly 0.015%. The CDR3 is 18 residues long. The V segment lost 1 base and the J segment 0 bases; nucleotides outside the gene matches: 9. CDR1 is MGHRA and CDR2 is YSYEKL in the germline V gene. This sample stems from a study of beta chain features in type 1 diabetes. Study-wide results and limits: PCR could preferentially amplify shorter templates, alike in patients and controls. Among patients with Type 1 diabetes, TCRB CDR3s were moderately but significantly shorter in every one of the four CD4+ subsets.

The origin of this receptor is a woman aged 18-30 years with type 1 diabetes. This chain connects TRBV4-1 to TRBJ2-1, with 7 bases aligning to TRBD2. What was sequenced was naive CD4+ T cells from blood. CDR3 sequence: CASSQGSLASSSYNEQFF. The CDR3 region has the DNA TGCGCCAGCAGCCAAGGGTCACTAGCGTCGAGCTCCTACAATGAGCAGTTCTTC.